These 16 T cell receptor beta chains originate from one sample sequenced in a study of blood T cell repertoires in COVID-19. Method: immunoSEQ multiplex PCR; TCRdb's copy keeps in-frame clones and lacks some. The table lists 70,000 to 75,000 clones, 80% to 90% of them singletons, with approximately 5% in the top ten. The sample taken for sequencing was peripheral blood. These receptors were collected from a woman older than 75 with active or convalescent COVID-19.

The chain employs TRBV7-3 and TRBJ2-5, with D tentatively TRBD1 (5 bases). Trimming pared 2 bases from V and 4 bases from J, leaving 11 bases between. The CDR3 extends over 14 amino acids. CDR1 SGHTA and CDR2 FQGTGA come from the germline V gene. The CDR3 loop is CASSLDSHPETQYF. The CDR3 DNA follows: TGTGCCAGCAGCTTAGACAGCCATCCAGAGACCCAGTACTTC.

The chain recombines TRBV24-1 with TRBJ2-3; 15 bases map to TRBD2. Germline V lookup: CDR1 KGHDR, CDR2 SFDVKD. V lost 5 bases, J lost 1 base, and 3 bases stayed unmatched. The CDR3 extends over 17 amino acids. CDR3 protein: CATSAGTSGGRTDTQYF. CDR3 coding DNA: TGTGCCACCAGTGCCGGGACTAGCGGGGGGCGCACAGATACGCAGTATTTT.

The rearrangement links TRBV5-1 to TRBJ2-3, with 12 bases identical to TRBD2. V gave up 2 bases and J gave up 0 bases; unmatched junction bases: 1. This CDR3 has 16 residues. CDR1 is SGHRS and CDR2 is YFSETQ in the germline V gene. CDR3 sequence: CASSFGTSGSTDTQYF. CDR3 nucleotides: TGCGCCAGCAGCTTTGGGACTAGCGGGAGCACAGATACGCAGTATTTT.

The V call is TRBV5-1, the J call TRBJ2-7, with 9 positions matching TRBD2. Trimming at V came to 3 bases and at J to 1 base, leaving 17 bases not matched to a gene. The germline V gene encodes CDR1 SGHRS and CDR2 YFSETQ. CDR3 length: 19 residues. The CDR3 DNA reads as TGCGCCAGCAGCTGGGCCCCGACGGATAGCGGGGGATTTTCCTACGAGCAGTACTTC. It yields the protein CASSWAPTDSGGFSYEQYF.

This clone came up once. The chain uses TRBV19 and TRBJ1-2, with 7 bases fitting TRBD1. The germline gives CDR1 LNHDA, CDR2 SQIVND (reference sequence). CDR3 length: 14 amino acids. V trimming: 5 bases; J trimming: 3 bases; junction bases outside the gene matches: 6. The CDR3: CASSSRTGYYGYTF. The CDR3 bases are TGTGCCAGTAGTTCACGGACAGGCTACTATGGCTACACCTTC.

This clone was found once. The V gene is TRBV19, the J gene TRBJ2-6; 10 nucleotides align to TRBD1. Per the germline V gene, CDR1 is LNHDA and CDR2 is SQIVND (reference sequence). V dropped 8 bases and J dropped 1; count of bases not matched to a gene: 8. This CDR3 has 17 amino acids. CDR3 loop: CASLRTGGLSGANVLTF. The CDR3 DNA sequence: TGTGCCAGTCTGCGGACAGGGGGGTTGTCTGGGGCCAACGTCCTGACTTTC. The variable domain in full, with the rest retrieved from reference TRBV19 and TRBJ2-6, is DGGITQSPKYLFRKEGQNVTLSCEQNLNHDAMYWYRQDPGQGLRLIYYSQIVNDFQKGDIAEGYSVSREKKESFPLTVTSAQKNPTAFYLCASLRTGGLSGANVLTFGAGSRLTVL.

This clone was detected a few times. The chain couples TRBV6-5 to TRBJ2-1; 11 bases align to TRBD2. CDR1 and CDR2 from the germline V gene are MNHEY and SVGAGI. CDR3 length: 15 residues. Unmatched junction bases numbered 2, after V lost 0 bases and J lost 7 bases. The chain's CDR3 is CASSYSSGGGNEQFF. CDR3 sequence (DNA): TGTGCCAGCAGTTACTCTAGCGGGGGGGGAAATGAGCAGTTCTTC.

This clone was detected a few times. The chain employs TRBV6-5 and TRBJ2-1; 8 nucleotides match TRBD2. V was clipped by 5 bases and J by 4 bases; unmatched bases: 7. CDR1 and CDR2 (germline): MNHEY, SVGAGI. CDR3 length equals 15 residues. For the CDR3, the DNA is TGTGCCAGCAGTAATCCGGGGGGGCCATACAATGAGCAGTTCTTC. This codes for CASSNPGGPYNEQFF.

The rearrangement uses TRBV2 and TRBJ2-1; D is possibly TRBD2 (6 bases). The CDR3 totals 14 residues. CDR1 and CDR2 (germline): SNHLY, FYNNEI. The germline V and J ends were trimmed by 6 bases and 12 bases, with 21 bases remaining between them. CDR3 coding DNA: TGTGCCAGCAGAGGCGGCATACGGGAGAGTTGGCAGTTCTTC. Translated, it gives CASRGGIRESWQFF.

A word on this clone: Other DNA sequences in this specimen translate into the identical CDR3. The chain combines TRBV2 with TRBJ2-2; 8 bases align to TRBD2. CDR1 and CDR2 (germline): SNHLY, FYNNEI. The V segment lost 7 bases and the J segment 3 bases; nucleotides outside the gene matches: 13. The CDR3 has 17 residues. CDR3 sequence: CASTRDGGGGDTGELFF. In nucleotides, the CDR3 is TGTGCCAGCACCCGGGACGGGGGGGGCGGGGACACCGGGGAGCTGTTTTTT.

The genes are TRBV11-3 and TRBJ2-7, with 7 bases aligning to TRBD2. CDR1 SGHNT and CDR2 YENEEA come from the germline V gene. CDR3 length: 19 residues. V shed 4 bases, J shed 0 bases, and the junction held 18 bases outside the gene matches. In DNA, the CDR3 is TGTGCCAGCAGCTCCGCGTCCCTCGCGGGAGACTACCACTCCTACGAGCAGTACTTC. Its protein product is CASSSASLAGDYHSYEQYF.

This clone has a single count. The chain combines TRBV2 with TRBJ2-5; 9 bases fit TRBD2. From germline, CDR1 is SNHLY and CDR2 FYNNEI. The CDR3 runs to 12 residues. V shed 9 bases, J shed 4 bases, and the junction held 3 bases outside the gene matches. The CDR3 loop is CARREGGETQYF. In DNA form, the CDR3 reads TGTGCCAGGCGGGAGGGCGGAGAGACCCAGTACTTC.

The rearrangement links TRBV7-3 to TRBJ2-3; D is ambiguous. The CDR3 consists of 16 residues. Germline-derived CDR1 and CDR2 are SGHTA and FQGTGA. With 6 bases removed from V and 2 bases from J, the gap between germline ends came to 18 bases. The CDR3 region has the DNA TGTGCCAGCAGTTTCTCAGGAACCCTGGACACAGATACGCAGTATTTT. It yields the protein CASSFSGTLDTDTQYF.

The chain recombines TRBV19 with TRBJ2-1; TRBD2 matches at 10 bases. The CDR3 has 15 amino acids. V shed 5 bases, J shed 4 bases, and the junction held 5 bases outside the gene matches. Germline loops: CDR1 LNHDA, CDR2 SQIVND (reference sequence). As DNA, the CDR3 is TGTGCCAGTAGTCCGGGACTAGCGCCTTACAATGAGCAGTTCTTC. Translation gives CASSPGLAPYNEQFF.

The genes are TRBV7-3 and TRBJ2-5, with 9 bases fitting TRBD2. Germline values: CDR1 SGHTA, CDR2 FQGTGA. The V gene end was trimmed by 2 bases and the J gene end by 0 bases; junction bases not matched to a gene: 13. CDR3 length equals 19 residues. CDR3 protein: CASSLGPLAGRGYQETQYF. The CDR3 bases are TGTGCCAGCAGCTTAGGGCCCCTAGCGGGACGCGGGTACCAAGAGACCCAGTACTTC.

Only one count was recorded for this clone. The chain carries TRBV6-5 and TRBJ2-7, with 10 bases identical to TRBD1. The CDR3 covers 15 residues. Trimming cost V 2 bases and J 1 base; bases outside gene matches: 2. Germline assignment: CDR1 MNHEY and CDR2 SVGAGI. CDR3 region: CASSYRDRGSYEQYF. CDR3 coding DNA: TGTGCCAGCAGTTACCGGGACAGGGGTTCCTACGAGCAGTACTTC.